The 7 T cell receptor beta chains below were found in one sample sequenced in a study of T cell responses to AZD1222 COVID-19 vaccine. Repertoires were generated with immunoSEQ multiplex PCR, while TCRdb's copy carries only in-frame clones and drops some. This sample has 95,000 to 150,000 clones, with roughly 84% found just once. The specimen comprised peripheral blood, sampled on day 0 of AZD1222 vaccination. These receptor sequences come from an adult in good health.

The chain uses TRBV6-5 and TRBJ1-1; no reliable D call. The germline CDR1 and CDR2 sequences are MNHEY and SVGAGI. CDR3 length: 13 amino acids. V was trimmed by 2 bases and J by 5 bases, leaving 9 bases between them. This CDR3 is CASSYGPRTEAFF. CDR3 DNA: TGTGCCAGCAGTTACGGGCCCCGGACTGAAGCTTTCTTT.

The chain's CDR3 is CASSQAGNTQYF. The DNA for the CDR3 is TGCGCCAGCAGCCAAGCGGGGAATACGCAGTATTTT. The V and J genes are TRBV4-1 and TRBJ2-3; possible D gene TRBD2, 5 bases. Trimming left V 1 base short and J 7 bases short, with 6 bases between. The CDR3 is 12 amino acids. Germline-derived CDR1 and CDR2 are MGHRA and YSYEKL.

The genes are TRBV27 and TRBJ2-7; TRBD1 matches at 8 bases. The V and J ends lost 4 bases and 1 base, in that order; junction bases with no gene match: 6. This CDR3 comprises 15 residues. The germline CDR1 and CDR2 sequences are MNHEY and SMNVEV (reference sequence). The CDR3 protein is CASSSFRTGSYEQYF. The CDR3 region has the DNA TGTGCCAGCAGTTCCTTCAGGACAGGGTCCTACGAGCAGTACTTC.

In the case of this clone: The same CDR3 arises from other DNA sequences in this sample as well. The rearrangement links TRBV15 to TRBJ1-5; tentative D call: TRBD1 (5 bases). CDR3 length: 15 residues. Germline V CDR1 and CDR2: LNHNV, YYDKDF (reference sequence). V lost 0 bases and J lost 5, with 11 bases in between. CDR3 sequence reads: CATSRDLGTYQPQHF. Written as DNA, the CDR3 is TGTGCCACCAGCAGAGATCTTGGGACCTATCAGCCCCAGCATTTT.

This chain joins TRBV5-1 and TRBJ2-7; 10 positions agree with TRBD2. The V segment lost 0 bases and the J segment 2 bases; nucleotides outside the gene matches: 8. Germline V gives CDR1 SGHRS, CDR2 YFSETQ. The CDR3 consists of 17 residues. As DNA, the CDR3 is TGCGCCAGCAGCTTGGAAAAAGCGGGGGGGCCCCCCTACGAGCAGTACTTC. Its protein is CASSLEKAGGPPYEQYF.

This chain links TRBV5-1 with TRBJ1-5, with unresolved D. Germline lookup yields CDR1 SGHRS and CDR2 YFSETQ. V was trimmed by 0 bases and J by 5 bases, leaving 6 bases between them. The CDR3 contains 13 residues. CDR3 DNA: TGCGCCAGCAGCTTGGGGAGGGATCAGCCCCAGCATTTT. The encoded protein is CASSLGRDQPQHF.

V usage is TRBV4-3 and J usage is TRBJ2-5; D gene uncertain. This CDR3 has 16 residues. Germline CDR1 reads LGHNA; CDR2 reads YSLEER. Trimming left V 0 bases short and J 1 base short, with 12 bases between. In DNA form, the CDR3 reads TGCGCCAGCAGCCAAGATGGTAGAAGTATCCAAGAGACCCAGTACTTC. As protein: CASSQDGRSIQETQYF.